These T cell receptor beta chains were read from a single sample in a study of blood T cell repertoires in COVID-19. Sequencing was performed with immunoSEQ multiplex PCR; in TCRdb, only in-frame clones are kept and a portion is missing. The repertoire has about 120,000 clones, about four fifths of them found once; the top ten carry about 10%. Input material: peripheral blood. These receptors all come from a human donor in a cohort sampled during active COVID-19. The CDR3 runs from the conserved cysteine through the conserved F or W. Fields, in order: CDR3 protein, V gene.

CDR3aa: CASSYNREGYGYTF
v_gene: TRBV6-5

CDR3aa: CASSQTSGSTEQYF
v_gene: TRBV6-6

CDR3aa: CASTHGQGAFYEQYF
v_gene: TRBV19

CDR3aa: CATSYGSSYEQYF
v_gene: TRBV24-1

CDR3aa: CASSIGGTGETQYF
v_gene: TRBV19

CDR3aa: CASSQVFETSENIQYF
v_gene: TRBV4-1

CDR3aa: CASRSRGRSSYEQYF
v_gene: TRBV12-2

CDR3aa: CASSSMGQALSYEQYF
v_gene: TRBV28

CDR3aa: CASSQDRQGGYGYTF
v_gene: TRBV4-1

CDR3aa: CASSHRGFSYNSPLHF
v_gene: TRBV6-2/TRBV6-3

CDR3aa: CSVASDRRNTEAFF
v_gene: TRBV29-1

CDR3aa: CASSQDLGQGYEQYF
v_gene: TRBV14

CDR3aa: CASSLLAGDYSYEQYF
v_gene: TRBV28

CDR3aa: CASSQDSAGFGNTIYF
v_gene: TRBV4-3

CDR3aa: CASSFGRGNTEAFF
v_gene: TRBV5-1

CDR3aa: CASRRGQGAFEAFF
v_gene: TRBV28

CDR3aa: CAASTGSGNTIYF
v_gene: TRBV28

CDR3aa: CASGVGGLGDEQFF
v_gene: TRBV3-1/TRBV3-2

CDR3aa: CAISESSSVTDTQYF
v_gene: TRBV10-3

CDR3aa: CASSSGQGAYEQYF
v_gene: TRBV6-5